This entry describes one T cell receptor (beta chain). Its specificity is unknown. These data belong to a study of T cells in Graves' hyperthyroidism and ophthalmopathy. RNA transcripts provided the source from which TCR beta CDR3 regions were amplified. Carried out on the TCR CDR3, a first-round RT-PCR used the HTBI primer set. TCRdb processed the multiplex PCR reads anew with MiXCR; each CDR3 protein has one entry. This table has more than 500,000 distinct CDR3 sequences, about 17% appearing once. Participants, patients aged 18 to 65, had newly diagnosed hyperthyroidism with a duration under 2 months. General observations from the study: Expanded thyroid clonotypes (above 0.001) were mostly also found in blood.

Trimming cost V 4 bases and J 8 bases; bases outside gene matches: 19. CDR3 length: 20 residues. In germline, CDR1 is LGHNA, CDR2 YSLEER. Sequencing was carried out using blood. The TCR sequence derives from a woman aged 25 to 39 with Graves' hyperthyroidism. The chain carries TRBV4-3 and TRBJ2-1; 14 nucleotides match TRBD2. DNA for the CDR3: TGCGCCAGCAGCCTAACCCGGGGGACTAGCGGGAGCTCGGGATGGTATGAGCAGTTCTTC. Translated: CASSLTRGTSGSSGWYEQFF.